Each of the 10 T cell receptor beta chains below was sequenced from the same sample in a study of graft-versus-host responses after intestinal transplantation (dated by TCRdb to the early 2020s). The time point label, as the study defines it: cells obtained before transplantation from donor or recipient. No antigen has been identified for these receptors. Libraries were built with the immunoSEQ multiplex PCR assay. TCRdb stores this immuneACCESS table with in-frame sequences only. Part of the clones is absent; in the studies checked, under half of the shortfall reflects unresolved V genes, and no reason is known for the rest. The sample profile shows 78,000 or so clones; around 90% of them were found once. The ten biggest clones cover less than 9.5% of the sample. The sample consisted of unstimulated CD8+ T cells sorted from spleen or lymph node cells, taken before transplant. The receptor set was obtained from a human donor who was the organ donor for an intestinal transplant.

This rearrangement joins TRBV13 to TRBJ1-5; unclear D gene. Germline V CDR1 and CDR2: PRHDT, FYEKMQ (reference sequence). The CDR3 spans 13 residues. Trimming removed 5 bases from V and 9 bases from J, with 14 bases in between. For the CDR3, the DNA is TGTGCCAGCAGCCTCGGTTCGGTGGCGCCCCAGCATTTT. Its protein product is CASSLGSVAPQHF.

This rearrangement joins TRBV11-2 to TRBJ1-1; 9 nucleotides agree with TRBD1. CDR3 length equals 15 residues. Germline assignment: CDR1 SGHAT and CDR2 FQNNGV. The V segment lost 1 base and the J segment 9 bases; nucleotides outside the gene matches: 9. The CDR3 DNA is TGTGCCAGCAGCTTAGGTAGGACAGGGGTTGATAAAGCTTTCTTT. Encoded protein: CASSLGRTGVDKAFF. Full variable domain (outside the CDR3, taken from reference TRBV11-2 and TRBJ1-1): EAGVAQSPRYKIIEKRQSVAFWCNPISGHATLYWYQQILGQGPKLLIQFQNNGVVDDSQLPKDRFSAERLKGVDSTLKIQPAKLEDSAVYLCASSLGRTGVDKAFFGQGTRLTVV.

The J gene is TRBJ2-3, the V gene TRBV27; perhaps D is TRBD1 or TRBD2 (5 bases each). The CDR3 length is 17 residues. Germline CDR1 MNHEY, CDR2 SMNVEV (reference sequence). Trimming pared 6 bases from V and 2 bases from J, leaving 21 bases between. CDR3 loop: CASRPPSGTAHTDTQYF. The CDR3 DNA is TGTGCCAGCAGGCCTCCATCCGGGACGGCACACACAGATACGCAGTATTTT.

The chain has TRBV5-6 and TRBJ2-5, with 11 positions matching TRBD2. V shed 7 bases, J shed 2 bases, and the junction held 4 bases outside the gene matches. This CDR3 has 14 residues. Looked up from germline, CDR1 is SGHDT and CDR2 is YYEEEE. The DNA of the CDR3 is TGTGCCAGCGTTCTAGCGGGGGGACAAGAGACCCAGTACTTC. Its translation is CASVLAGGQETQYF.

This clone showed up just a few times. V is TRBV19 and J is TRBJ2-7, with 8 bases identical to TRBD1. Germline-derived CDR1 and CDR2 are LNHDA and SQIVND (reference sequence). The CDR3 contains 14 residues. The junction had 12 bases not matched to a gene; V was cut back by 9 bases and J by 5 bases. CDR3 nucleotides: TGTGCCAGCCAGACAGGGGCCGGGAAGGACGAGCAGTACTTC. Amino acid sequence: CASQTGAGKDEQYF.

V is TRBV11-2 and J is TRBJ2-7; TRBD1 is a possible D gene (6 bases). The CDR3 has 14 amino acids. V lost 4 bases, J lost 7 bases, and 17 bases lay in between. Germline V gives CDR1 SGHAT, CDR2 FQNNGV. This chain's CDR3 is CASSYTGPRGEQYF. In nucleotides, the CDR3 is TGTGCCAGCAGCTACACAGGGCCGAGGGGAGAGCAGTACTTC.

The chain carries TRBV5-1 and TRBJ1-6; D is perhaps TRBD1 (5 bases). The CDR3 totals 16 residues. Per germline, CDR1 SGHRS and CDR2 YFSETQ. Trimming took 4 bases from V and 9 from J, leaving 20 bases between them. The CDR3, as DNA: TGCGCCAGCAGCCCAATGCCCGGGACGGGTTTTTCACCCCTCCACTTT. Residues: CASSPMPGTGFSPLHF.

The gene calls are TRBV5-5 and TRBJ2-5, with D possibly matching TRBD2 (5 bases). The CDR3 contains 14 residues. V was shortened by 0 bases and J by 5 bases, with 11 bases between the two germline ends. The germline V gene has CDR1 SGHKS and CDR2 YYEKEE (reference sequence). For the CDR3, the DNA is TGTGCCAGCAGCTTGGCCGGGGTCGTGGAGACCCAGTACTTC. Translated: CASSLAGVVETQYF.

The V and J genes are TRBV10-3 and TRBJ1-5; TRBD1 agrees at 7 bases. The CDR3 extends over 14 amino acids. Germline V gene data show CDR1 as ENHRY and CDR2 as SYGVKD. Trimming took 7 bases from V and 1 from J; bases not matched to a gene: 4. CDR3 in DNA: TGTGCCATCAAATCAGGGGGGAGCAATCAGCCCCAGCATTTT. It yields the protein CAIKSGGSNQPQHF.

The rearrangement uses TRBV14 and TRBJ2-7; 9 bases map to TRBD1. Germline-derived CDR1 and CDR2 are SGHDN and FVKESK. V lost 2 bases, J lost 6 bases, and 8 bases stayed unmatched. This CDR3 is 15 amino acids long. The CDR3 DNA reads TGTGCCAGCAGCCAAACAGGGGGCGCGCGTCCCGAGCAGTACTTC. It encodes CASSQTGGARPEQYF.